This paragraph covers one T cell receptor beta chain sequence. Its target is unknown. Sequenced by immunoSEQ multiplex PCR; TCRdb stores in-frame clones only, minus some. The sample contains more than 110,000 clones, almost 90% of which appear only once. The sample comes from a study of T cell responses to AZD1222 COVID-19 vaccine. General observations from the study: The repertoires were collected only after the peak T cell response. The donor cohort was predominantly white British with a female majority, and clonal diversity may have been underestimated. Only 5 or 6 AZD1222 recipients were seropositive at baseline.

CDR3 length: 14 amino acids. Trimming removed 3 bases from V and 2 bases from J; junction bases left unmatched: 4. The germline V gene has CDR1 MDHEN and CDR2 SYDVKM. The chain joins TRBV28 to TRBJ2-7; TRBD2 matches 7 bases. This specimen consisted of peripheral blood, obtained on day 0 of AZD1222 vaccination. This sequence was found in an adult in good health. CDR3 region: CASSLGGRTYEQYF. The DNA for the CDR3 is TGTGCCAGCAGTTTGGGCGGGAGAACCTACGAGCAGTACTTC.